The table lists the clone carrying this TCR beta chain with a few counts. Its matching antigen is unknown. The sample is drawn from a study of cytomegalovirus exposure and HLA in healthy donors. Study results and limitations: Another analysis was done later, and it associated 17,000 or so TCR beta sequences with HLA alleles at 0.05 false discovery rate. Later, TCR association rates were found to vary by HLA locus, highest for DRB1 and lowest for HLA-C. In presence/absence analyses, roughly uniform sequencing depth across donors was assumed. A previous analysis found most TCR beta V segments productive roughly 90% or roughly 30% of the time.

PCR used 60 Vbeta primers and 13 Jbeta primers. Assay used: immunoSEQ multiplex PCR; TCRdb lists only in-frame clones, some missing. The table has about 170,000 clones, more than 70% seen once. The CDR3 runs to 13 residues. Germline CDR1 reads ENHRY; CDR2 reads SYGVKD. The ends were cut back, 5 bases at V and 3 bases at J, with 10 bases in the middle. This clonotype was sampled from a girl aged 5-17 years in good health and CMV-seronegative. The chain couples TRBV10-3 to TRBJ1-2, with a tentative D call TRBD1 (6 bases). The sequenced sample was PBMCs. This CDR3 reads CAISTQGDYGYTF. CDR3 nucleotides: TGTGCCATCAGTACACAGGGTGACTATGGCTACACCTTC.